This T cell receptor beta chain was captured in a study of CD8 T cells in Susac syndrome. Across the study: Patients with Susac syndrome who were sequenced included roughly 6 with active disease and fewer than 10 in remission.

Roughly 0.45 to 1 ug RNA was reverse transcribed with random hexamers. The immunoSEQ assay covered 54 Vbeta and 13 Jbeta segments for CDR3. TCRdb itself ran the immunoSEQ multiplex PCR reads through MiXCR, one entry per CDR3 protein. Here the sample spans just over 150,000 distinct CDR3 sequences, 85% to 95% being singletons. CDR3 length equals 14 residues. V dropped 5 bases and J dropped 4; count of bases not matched to a gene: 5. Germline V gene data show CDR1 as SQVTM and CDR2 as ANQGSEA. TEMRA cells underwent FACS enrichment and CD8+ and CD4+ T cells underwent negative isolation. Source material: CD4+ T cells from PBMCs. The rearrangement joins TRBV29-1 to TRBJ2-2, with 9 bases lining up with TRBD2. The TCR was taken from a human donor with Susac syndrome. The CDR3 here is CSVWVAGVTGELFF. CDR3 in DNA: TGCAGCGTTTGGGTAGCGGGGGTCACCGGGGAGCTGTTTTTT.